This T cell receptor beta chain was obtained from a study of blood T cell repertoires in COVID-19. At the level of the study: T cells, B-cell-depleted T cells, or PBMCs supplied cDNA or gDNA.

V gave up 5 bases and J gave up 8 bases, with 24 bases separating them. This CDR3 comprises 17 residues. CDR1 MDHEN and CDR2 SYDVKM come from the germline V gene. Original processing notes: Reference gene primer amplification gave nucleated cell count estimates. Clones were sequenced by immunoSEQ multiplex PCR, and TCRdb holds only the in-frame ones, with some missing. D and trimming were read from the DNA, whereas the V and J calls and clone size are those reported in that table. The repertoire has roughly 190,000 clones, more than 75% of them found once; the top ten carry around 8.9%. This clone came up a few times.

The V and J genes are TRBV28 and TRBJ1-4; TRBD1 is a possible D gene (6 bases). This sequence originates from a woman aged 45 to 65 with active or convalescent COVID-19. The source material was peripheral blood. CDR3 region: CASSPATYRVDGEKLFF. The DNA of the CDR3 is TGTGCCAGCAGTCCCGCAACCTACAGGGTTGATGGGGAAAAACTGTTTTTT.